This TCR beta chain is from a study of post-analysis software for immune sequencing data. The wider study: Some patients lacked subtype; others had relapsing-remitting, secondary progressive or progressive-relapsing disease.

Study findings and constraints: Normalized Chao1 diversity was significantly lower in multiple sclerosis patients than in controls. Roughly 5 TRBV segments (TRBV5-6, TRBV5-1 and TRBV20-1 among them) occurred more frequently in patients than in controls. Under F measure analysis, samples from one preparation batch co-clustered strongly.

TCR beta cDNA libraries had unique molecular identifiers. Input amounts of roughly 0.85 to 11 million T cells were used. These gave roughly 0.5 million cDNA molecules, so each molecule approximated one T cell. TCRdb reprocessed the PCR reads via MiXCR and lists one record per CDR3 protein. The sample carries roughly 800,000 distinct CDR3 sequences, roughly 50% recorded once. This CDR3 spans 16 amino acids. V lost 3 bases to trimming and J lost 3 bases; unmatched junction nucleotides: 8. Germline V CDR1 and CDR2: SGHAT, FQNNGV. This clonotype was counted between two and nine times. Its matching antigen is unknown.

The chain joins TRBV11-2 to TRBJ1-2, with 9 bases aligning to TRBD1. The sequenced material came from blood. This clonotype was obtained from a girl aged 10-17 years with multiple sclerosis. The CDR3 DNA reads as TGTGCCAGCAGCTTTGGACAGGGGAGTATACACTATGGCTACACCTTC. Amino acid sequence: CASSFGQGSIHYGYTF.